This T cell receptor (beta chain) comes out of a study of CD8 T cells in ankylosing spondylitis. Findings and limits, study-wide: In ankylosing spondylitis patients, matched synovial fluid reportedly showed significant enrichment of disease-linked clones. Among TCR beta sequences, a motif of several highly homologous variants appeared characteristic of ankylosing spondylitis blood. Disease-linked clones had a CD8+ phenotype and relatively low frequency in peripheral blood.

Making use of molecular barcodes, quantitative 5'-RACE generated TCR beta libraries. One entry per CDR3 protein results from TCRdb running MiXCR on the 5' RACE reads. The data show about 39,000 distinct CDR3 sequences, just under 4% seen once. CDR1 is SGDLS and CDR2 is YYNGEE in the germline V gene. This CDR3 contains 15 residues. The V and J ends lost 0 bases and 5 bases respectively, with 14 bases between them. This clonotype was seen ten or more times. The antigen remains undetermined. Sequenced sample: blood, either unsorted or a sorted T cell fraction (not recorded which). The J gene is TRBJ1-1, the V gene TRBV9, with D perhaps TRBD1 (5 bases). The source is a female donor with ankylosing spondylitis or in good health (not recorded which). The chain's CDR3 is CASSVDPGRRTEAFF. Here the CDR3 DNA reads TGTGCCAGCAGCGTAGATCCAGGGCGGAGAACTGAAGCTTTCTTT.